Shown below are 14 T cell receptor beta chains from a single sample sequenced in a study of control samples from healthy donors and cancer patients. Profiled with immunoSEQ multiplex PCR; TCRdb holds only in-frame clones, not every one. The sample contains about 160,000 clones, roughly 92% of which appear only once. Specimen: blood. The origin of the receptors is a woman aged 25 to 39 in good health.

The chain employs TRBV7-2 and TRBJ2-7; D is ambiguous. Germline V CDR1 and CDR2: SGHTA, FQGNSA. This CDR3 spans 13 amino acids. V dropped 5 bases and J dropped 3 bases, with 11 bases sitting between them. The CDR3 nucleotides read TGTGCCAGCAGCCCAATCGGAAGCTACGAGCAGTACTTC. Translating it yields CASSPIGSYEQYF.

In this sample, this clone turned up once. The rearrangement links TRBV5-1 to TRBJ2-7; tentatively, D is TRBD1 (5 bases). V was cut by 0 bases and J by 5 bases, with 12 bases left in between. There are 14 residues in the CDR3. Germline values: CDR1 SGHRS, CDR2 YFSETQ. CDR3 loop: CASSLAVRANEQYF. CDR3 coding DNA: TGCGCCAGCAGCTTGGCCGTCAGGGCCAACGAGCAGTACTTC.

The V gene is TRBV7-2, the J gene TRBJ2-1, with 9 positions matching TRBD2. V lost 1 base and J lost 2; bases outside the gene matches: 12. Germline values: CDR1 SGHTA, CDR2 FQGNSA. The CDR3 is 19 amino acids. The CDR3 loop is CASSLGLAISGRTYNEQFF. CDR3 DNA: TGTGCCAGCAGCTTAGGTTTGGCCATAAGCGGGAGGACCTACAATGAGCAGTTCTTC.

The V call is TRBV18, the J call TRBJ1-1; 7 bases align to TRBD1. With 1 base clipped from V and 2 bases from J, the junction kept 13 bases outside the gene matches. The germline gives CDR1 KGHSH, CDR2 LQKENI. The CDR3 totals 18 residues. CDR3 sequence reads: CASSPRIFRDSLNTEAFF. The CDR3 DNA follows: TGTGCCAGCTCACCACGTATCTTTAGGGACAGCCTAAACACTGAAGCTTTCTTT.

The chain joins TRBV12-3 or TRBV12-4 to TRBJ2-7, with D possibly matching TRBD1 (5 bases). The CDR3 is 13 residues long. The ends were cut back, 6 bases at V and 1 base at J, with 10 bases in the middle. The CDR3 loop is CASRNTGSYEQYF. CDR3 bases: TGTGCCAGCAGAAATACAGGATCCTACGAGCAGTACTTC.

This chain joins TRBV7-3 and TRBJ1-1, with unresolved D. The CDR3 spans 13 residues. Per the germline V gene, CDR1 is SGHTA and CDR2 is FQGTGA. V lost 2 bases, J lost 0 bases, and 4 bases lay in between. CDR3 loop: CASSLQVNTEAFF. The CDR3 nucleotides read TGTGCCAGCAGCTTACAGGTGAACACTGAAGCTTTCTTT.

The V call is TRBV19, the J call TRBJ2-1, with TRBD1 matching over 9 bases. Germline V gene sequence: CDR1 LNHDA, CDR2 SQIVND (reference sequence). The CDR3 length is 15 residues. V shed 3 bases and J 5 bases; nucleotides not matched to a gene: 5. CDR3 DNA: TGTGCCAGTAGTATCGGGACAGGGCGAAACAATGAGCAGTTCTTC. Translation gives CASSIGTGRNNEQFF.

The J gene is TRBJ2-2, the V gene TRBV11-1; no clear D. The CDR3 spans 15 residues. Trimming cost V 1 base and J 4 bases, with 10 bases left between them. Germline V CDR1 and CDR2: SGHAT, FQDESV (reference sequence). In DNA, the CDR3 is TGTGCCAGCAGCTTAGAGGGCTTCGGCACCGGGGAGCTGTTTTTT. It encodes CASSLEGFGTGELFF.

V usage is TRBV21-1 and J usage is TRBJ2-7; the D call in the table, TRBD2, was not verified against the DNA. TRBV21-1 is described as a pseudogene. CDR3 size: 10 residues. The CDR3 coding sequence is TGTGCGGGAGGTAACTACGAGCAGTACTTC. Amino acid sequence: CAGGNYEQYF.

For this clone: Other nucleotide sequences from this sample produce the same CDR3. This chain joins TRBV7-3 and TRBJ2-3; tentative D call: TRBD2 (6 bases). CDR3 size: 15 residues. The V end was cut by 3 bases, the J end by 2 bases, with 12 bases between. Germline V CDR1 and CDR2: SGHTA, FQGTGA. CDR3 bases: TGTGCCAGCAGCTTCCGGCGGGGCCACACAGATACGCAGTATTTT. Protein: CASSFRRGHTDTQYF. The full variable domain, completed using reference TRBV7-3 and TRBJ2-3, is GAGVSQTPSNKVTEKGKYVELRCDPISGHTALYWYRQSLGQGPEFLIYFQGTGAADDSGLPNDRFFAVRPEGSVSTLKIQRTERGDSAVYLCASSFRRGHTDTQYFGPGTRLTVL.

This rearrangement joins TRBV4-3 to TRBJ2-1, with TRBD2 identical over 13 bases. Germline V gene data show CDR1 as LGHNA and CDR2 as YSLEER. V was pared by 1 base and J by 7 bases, with 7 bases of the junction left unmatched. This CDR3 contains 17 residues. CDR3 loop: CASSQGGLAGEGNEQFF. DNA for the CDR3: TGCGCCAGCAGCCAAGGTGGACTAGCGGGAGAGGGGAATGAGCAGTTCTTC.

This clone was detected only a few times. The chain links TRBV6-5 to TRBJ1-5; 7 positions agree with TRBD1. Germline lookup yields CDR1 MNHEY and CDR2 SVGAGI. CDR3 length: 15 amino acids. Unmatched junction bases numbered 8, after V lost 8 bases and J lost 1 base. CDR3 protein: CASSGGRTSNQPQHF. The CDR3 region has the DNA TGTGCCAGCTCAGGGGGACGGACCAGCAATCAGCCCCAGCATTTT.

J is TRBJ2-1 and V is TRBV28; TRBD2 agrees at 8 bases. The CDR3 is 15 amino acids. V trimming: 4 bases; J trimming: 5 bases; junction bases outside the gene matches: 7. Looked up from germline, CDR1 is MDHEN and CDR2 is SYDVKM. The CDR3 DNA reads TGTGCCAGCAGTTCCAGCGGGAGTGAAAACAATGAGCAGTTCTTC. It encodes CASSSSGSENNEQFF.

CDR3 in DNA: TGTGCCAGCAGCTTAGCGCTTTGGGACGAGCAGTACTTC. This sequence encodes CASSLALWDEQYF. The chain uses TRBV7-7 and TRBJ2-7; no clear D gene. CDR3 size: 13 residues. The V gene lost 0 bases and the J gene lost 5 bases, with 8 bases spanning the gap. Germline values: CDR1 SSHAT, CDR2 FNYEAQ (reference sequence).